Given below is one T cell receptor (beta chain) in context. The CDR3 is 13 residues long. Trimming stripped 5 bases from V and 0 bases from J, with 7 bases between. Germline CDR1 LNHDA, CDR2 SQIVND (reference sequence). The sample belongs to a study of blood T cell repertoires in COVID-19. For the study at large: The cDNA or gDNA used as material had been derived from T cells, B-cell-depleted T cells, or PBMCs.

Sequencing was performed with immunoSEQ multiplex PCR; in TCRdb, only in-frame clones are kept and a portion is missing. The table has roughly 250,000 clones, approximately 90% seen once. The clonotype comes from a woman in her thirties with acute COVID-19. The specimen was PBMCs or T cells enriched from blood (not recorded which). The chain couples TRBV19 to TRBJ1-1; D is ambiguous. The CDR3 protein is CASSAAVNTEAFF. CDR3 sequence (DNA): TGTGCCAGTAGTGCTGCGGTGAACACTGAAGCTTTCTTT.